What follows are 29 T cell receptor beta chains derived from one specimen sequenced in a study of blood T cell repertoires in COVID-19. The method was immunoSEQ multiplex PCR; TCRdb's version includes in-frame clones alone and lacks a portion of them. Among about 170,000 clones, roughly 88% were seen once, and the ten largest hold around 7%. The sequencing sample was made of peripheral blood. All receptors derive from an elderly man with COVID-19, enrolled during active disease.

The chain recombines TRBV18 with TRBJ1-1, with D unresolved. Trimming took off 5 bases at V and 6 bases at J, with 13 bases between the two ends. The CDR3 contains 13 residues. Germline V gene data show CDR1 as KGHSH and CDR2 as LQKENI. In nucleotides, the CDR3 is TGTGCCAGCTCAGAAGTGATGGGCGCTGAAGCTTTCTTT. The encoded protein is CASSEVMGAEAFF.

CDR3 bases: TGTGCTAGTGGTTCTCAGGGAGGTGGAAACACCATATATTTT. Protein: CASGSQGGGNTIYF. The genes are TRBV12-5 and TRBJ1-3; D possibly corresponds to TRBD1 (5 bases). Germline-derived CDR1 and CDR2 are LGHNT and FRNRAP. The CDR3 length is 14 residues. V lost 4 bases to trimming and J lost 3 bases, with 10 bases between them.

In its sample, this clone was seen a few times. The V and J genes are TRBV27 and TRBJ2-7; D is possibly TRBD1 (7 bases). V was shortened by 3 bases and J by 3 bases, with 12 bases between the two germline ends. CDR1 is MNHEY and CDR2 is SMNVEV in the germline V gene (reference sequence). The CDR3 consists of 14 residues. DNA of the CDR3: TGTGCCAGCAGTTTGAGGCAGGGGGGCTACGAGCAGTACTTC. It yields the protein CASSLRQGGYEQYF.

The V and J genes are TRBV24-1 and TRBJ1-4; 8 bases map to TRBD1. Germline V gene lookup returns CDR1 KGHDR and CDR2 SFDVKD. The V segment lost 5 bases and the J segment 7 bases; nucleotides outside the gene matches: 14. This CDR3 region has 17 residues. CDR3 bases: TGTGCCACCAGTGCTCGGACAGGGAGGGGCGGTGTTGAAAAACTGTTTTTT. This encodes CATSARTGRGGVEKLFF.

This chain uses TRBV18 with TRBJ1-6; TRBD1 is a possible D gene (6 bases). This CDR3 has 15 residues. The germline gives CDR1 KGHSH, CDR2 LQKENI. With 3 bases removed from V and 7 bases from J, the gap between germline ends came to 13 bases. CDR3 nucleotides: TGTGCCAGCTCACCGGAGCAGGACAGAAATTCACCCCTCCACTTT. Amino acid sequence: CASSPEQDRNSPLHF.

The V gene is TRBV14, the J gene TRBJ2-2; D might be TRBD2 (7 bases). The CDR3 consists of 13 residues. Per germline, CDR1 SGHDN and CDR2 FVKESK. V was cut by 6 bases and J by 6 bases, with 11 bases left in between. The CDR3 reads CASRKGGAGELFF. CDR3 nucleotide sequence: TGTGCCAGCAGGAAAGGGGGGGCCGGGGAGCTGTTTTTT.

The chain has TRBV12-3 or TRBV12-4 and TRBJ2-7; 7 bases are shared with TRBD1. V was clipped by 6 bases and J by 5 bases; unmatched bases: 4. The CDR3 extends over 12 amino acids. The CDR3 loop is CASSRGQNEQYF. The CDR3 nucleotides read TGTGCCAGCAGCAGGGGACAGAACGAGCAGTACTTC.

V and J are TRBV2 and TRBJ2-7; possible D gene TRBD1, 6 bases. Looked up from germline, CDR1 is SNHLY and CDR2 is FYNNEI. The CDR3 is 12 residues long. V lost 7 bases and J 2 bases, leaving 9 bases between the germline ends. The CDR3 here is CASNRETYEQYF. The CDR3 DNA follows: TGTGCCAGCAACAGGGAGACCTACGAGCAGTACTTC.

The chain employs TRBV11-2 and TRBJ2-3, with no clear D. The CDR3 has 14 residues. Germline V gene lookup returns CDR1 SGHAT and CDR2 FQNNGV. Trimming pared 0 bases from V and 9 bases from J, leaving 13 bases between. CDR3 protein: CASSLERMTETQYF. CDR3 DNA sequence: TGTGCCAGCAGCTTAGAGAGGATGACGGAGACGCAGTATTTT.

The V call is TRBV5-5, the J call TRBJ1-6, with 12 nucleotides matching TRBD1. Trimming took 3 bases from V and 2 from J; bases not matched to a gene: 9. This CDR3 has 19 residues. Germline V gene lookup returns CDR1 SGHKS and CDR2 YYEKEE (reference sequence). The CDR3 loop reads CASSSGTGGPRAYNSPLHF. For the CDR3, the DNA is TGTGCCAGCAGCTCCGGGACAGGGGGCCCCAGGGCCTATAATTCACCCCTCCACTTT.

The chain recombines TRBV28 with TRBJ1-6; 7 bases align to TRBD1. The germline CDR1 and CDR2 sequences are MDHEN and SYDVKM. V shed 6 bases, J shed 15 bases, and the junction held 11 bases outside the gene matches. This CDR3 contains 13 residues. As DNA, the CDR3 is TGTGCCAGCAGGCATCCAACAGGGGCGGACCTCCACTTT. Translation: CASRHPTGADLHF.

The V and J genes are TRBV19 and TRBJ2-5, with TRBD1 matching 7 bases. CDR1 is LNHDA, CDR2 SQIVND, per germline (reference sequence). CDR3 length: 14 amino acids. J was trimmed by 0 bases and V by 5 bases; bases with no gene match: 3. The CDR3 sequence: CASSLGTDQETQYF. The CDR3 nucleotides are TGTGCCAGTAGTTTGGGGACAGACCAAGAGACCCAGTACTTC.

This chain uses TRBV5-5 with TRBJ1-5; 8 nucleotides align to TRBD1. CDR1 is SGHKS, CDR2 YYEKEE, per germline (reference sequence). This CDR3 is 15 amino acids long. V shed 2 bases and J 8 bases; nucleotides not matched to a gene: 9. The CDR3 coding sequence is TGTGCCAGCAGCTTCTCCGGACAGGGCAGGGAGCCCCAGCATTTT. Its protein product is CASSFSGQGREPQHF.

The chain combines TRBV6-6 with TRBJ1-5, with D uncertain. V was pared by 4 bases and J by 8 bases, with 9 bases between. This CDR3 is 12 amino acids long. Germline V gene sequence: CDR1 MNHNY, CDR2 SVGAGI (reference sequence). DNA for the CDR3: TGTGCCAGCAGTTCCCGTCCTGAGCCCCAGCATTTT. Its translation: CASSSRPEPQHF.

This clone was seen more than once but under ten times. The rearrangement uses TRBV11-2 and TRBJ2-1; the match to TRBD2 covers 12 bases. The CDR3 covers 18 residues. CDR1 and CDR2 (germline): SGHAT, FQNNGV. Trimming cost V 2 bases and J 3 bases; bases outside gene matches: 8. The CDR3 DNA reads TGTGCCAGCAGCTTAACTAGCGGGGGGTCCTCTTTCTACAATGAGCAGTTCTTC. Its protein is CASSLTSGGSSFYNEQFF.

The chain carries TRBV11-3 and TRBJ1-1; 7 nucleotides match TRBD1. The CDR3 is 15 residues long. J lost 5 bases, V lost 1 base, and 7 bases had no gene match. Germline CDR1 is SGHNT and CDR2 is YENEEA. CDR3 protein: CASSLGRGQLTEAFF. Here the CDR3 DNA reads TGTGCCAGCAGCTTAGGAAGGGGGCAATTGACTGAAGCTTTCTTT.

Here the CDR3 DNA reads TGTGCTAGTGGTGGTTTCGGACGGGAGGAGCTGTTTTTT. It encodes CASGGFGREELFF. This chain links TRBV12-5 with TRBJ2-2; maybe TRBD2 (5 bases). The ends were cut back, 5 bases at V and 10 bases at J, with 14 bases in the middle. The CDR3 sequence is 13 residues long. Germline V gene data show CDR1 as LGHNT and CDR2 as FRNRAP.

This rearrangement joins TRBV6-2 or TRBV6-3 to TRBJ1-5, with 10 positions matching TRBD1. Per germline, CDR1 MNHEY and CDR2 SVGEGT. V was clipped by 2 bases and J by 1 base; unmatched bases: 2. The CDR3 loop spans 16 amino acids. This CDR3 reads CASSYADRGSNQPQHF. The CDR3 DNA follows: TGTGCCAGCAGTTACGCGGACAGGGGGAGCAATCAGCCCCAGCATTTT.

The chain recombines TRBV12-3 or TRBV12-4 with TRBJ1-5; D ambiguous. The CDR3 runs 11 residues. V lost 6 bases to trimming and J lost 5 bases, with 5 bases between them. This CDR3 is CASSGYQPQHF. The CDR3 DNA sequence: TGTGCCAGCAGCGGGTATCAGCCCCAGCATTTT.

This chain joins TRBV3-1 (or the pseudogene TRBV3-2) and TRBJ2-5, with D hard to call. CDR1 is LGHDT, CDR2 YNNKEL, per germline (reference sequence). The CDR3 totals 12 residues. The germline V and J ends were trimmed by 4 bases and 0 bases, with 3 bases remaining between them. CDR3 amino acids: CASSPYQETQYF. DNA of the CDR3: TGTGCCAGCAGCCCGTACCAAGAGACCCAGTACTTC.

The CDR3 reads CASSSPGELRDEQFF. The CDR3 nucleotides are TGCGCCAGCAGCTCCCCGGGGGAGCTACGGGATGAGCAGTTCTTC. The rearrangement uses TRBV5-1 and TRBJ2-1; tentative D call: TRBD2 (6 bases). V dropped 3 bases and J dropped 8 bases, with 18 bases sitting between them. This CDR3 has 15 amino acids. Per germline, CDR1 SGHRS and CDR2 YFSETQ.

The V and J genes are TRBV6-2 or TRBV6-3 and TRBJ1-6; D is unclear. Germline V gene lookup returns CDR1 MNHEY and CDR2 SVGEGT. This CDR3 is 13 amino acids long. V was shortened by 1 base and J by 13 bases, with 11 bases between the two germline ends. The CDR3, as DNA: TGTGCCAGCAGTTACTACGGAGGCAACCCCCTCCACTTT. Its protein product is CASSYYGGNPLHF.

This clone was observed a handful of times. At one end the junction does not follow the germline gene, possibly because of a read error. V and J are TRBV18 and TRBJ1-2, with 7 bases fitting TRBD1. Germline V CDR1 and CDR2: KGHSH, LQKENI. The CDR3 spans 15 residues. This chain's CDR3 is CASSAPGQAHYGYTF. Here the CDR3 DNA reads TGTGCCAGCTCAGCACCTGGACAGGCTCACTATGGCTACACCTTC.

V is TRBV5-5 and J is TRBJ2-7; 10 bases fit TRBD1. Germline V lookup: CDR1 SGHKS, CDR2 YYEKEE (reference sequence). The length of the CDR3 is 15 residues. The ends lost 5 bases at V and 4 bases at J; junction bases unmatched: 9. The CDR3 sequence is CASSSFRTGGYEQYF. The DNA for the CDR3 is TGTGCCAGCAGTTCCTTTCGGACAGGGGGTTACGAGCAGTACTTC.

V usage is TRBV19 and J usage is TRBJ2-3, with D maybe TRBD2 (6 bases). V lost 8 bases to trimming and J lost 2 bases, with 11 bases between them. Germline V CDR1 and CDR2: LNHDA, SQIVND (reference sequence). This CDR3 is built from 13 residues. The CDR3 DNA reads as TGTGCCAGTGGGGGGACCTTCACAGATACGCAGTATTTT. It is translated as CASGGTFTDTQYF.

The gene calls are TRBV7-2 and TRBJ2-5, with 9 bases lining up with TRBD2. The CDR3 consists of 13 residues. V dropped 5 bases and J dropped 9; count of bases not matched to a gene: 7. The V gene's germline CDR1 is SGHTA and CDR2 FQGNSA. DNA of the CDR3: TGTGCCAGCAGCCCAAATAGCGGGGGACCCCAGTACTTC. Protein sequence: CASSPNSGGPQYF.

This chain joins TRBV3-1 (or the pseudogene TRBV3-2) and TRBJ1-4; 7 bases are a match to TRBD1. The V gene's germline CDR1 is LGHDT and CDR2 YNNKEL (reference sequence). The V and J ends lost 4 bases and 5 bases, in that order; junction bases with no gene match: 10. There are 16 residues in the CDR3. The CDR3 region is CASSLRDSHLNEKLFF. CDR3 nucleotides: TGTGCCAGCAGCCTTAGGGACAGCCATTTAAATGAAAAACTGTTTTTT.

This chain links TRBV5-1 with TRBJ2-5, with TRBD1 matching over 7 bases. The CDR3 extends over 22 amino acids. J was trimmed by 1 base and V by 1 base; bases with no gene match: 25. Germline V gene sequence: CDR1 SGHRS, CDR2 YFSETQ. CDR3 DNA: TGCGCCAGCAGCTTGATACCCCTTCTAGAACTAACAGGGGCCCCAGCCCAAGAGACCCAGTACTTC. Encoded protein: CASSLIPLLELTGAPAQETQYF.

This clone has a single count. The rearrangement joins TRBV9 to TRBJ1-4; no definite D call. The CDR3 has 15 amino acids. The V and J ends lost 0 bases and 8 bases respectively, with 14 bases between them. The germline gives CDR1 SGDLS, CDR2 YYNGEE. The CDR3 sequence: CASSVAGGVGEKLFF. The CDR3 DNA is TGTGCCAGCAGCGTAGCTGGCGGGGTAGGGGAAAAACTGTTTTTT.